The 23 T cell receptor beta chains reported below all come from one sample, sequenced in a study of blood T cells in healthy people across ages. A J-beta primer mix and a sample-barcoded 5' primer were used in a second PCR of about 7 to 12 cycles. TCRdb analysed the 5' RACE reads with MiXCR anew, one entry per CDR3 protein. The sample carries approximately 790,000 distinct CDR3 sequences, 60% to 80% recorded once. The sequenced sample consisted of blood. Receptors originate from a young man in good health.

This clonotype was picked up one time. The genes are TRBV12-3 or TRBV12-4 and TRBJ1-2, with TRBD1 identical over 7 bases. The trim removed 3 bases at V and 7 bases at J, leaving 5 bases unmatched. The CDR3 spans 13 residues. The CDR3 loop reads CASSFGTEGGYTF. As DNA, the CDR3 is TGTGCCAGCAGTTTTGGGACAGAGGGTGGCTACACCTTC.

J is TRBJ1-4 and V is TRBV12-3 or TRBV12-4, with D unresolved. The CDR3 totals 14 residues. The V gene lost 4 bases and the J gene lost 11 bases, with 17 bases spanning the gap. CDR3: CASSWTERSGKLFF. CDR3 DNA sequence: TGTGCCAGCAGTTGGACGGAGAGGAGCGGTAAACTGTTTTTT.

As concerns this clonotype: A read error may produce the germline difference seen at one junction end. This chain links TRBV28 with TRBJ1-5; D unresolved. In germline, CDR1 is MDHEN, CDR2 SYDVKM. This CDR3 region has 12 residues. The CDR3 DNA reads as TGCGCCAGCAGTTTATTCAATCAGCCCCAGCATTTT. Its protein is CASSLFNQPQHF.

This clonotype was picked up a small number of times. This sequence joins TRBV15 and TRBJ2-5, with D uncertain. The germline V gene has CDR1 LNHNV and CDR2 YYDKDF (reference sequence). The CDR3 is 14 residues long. The germline V and J ends were trimmed by 0 bases and 4 bases, with 9 bases remaining between them. The CDR3 coding sequence is TGTGCCACCAGCAGAGATATTGGGGTAGAGACCCAGTACTTC. It translates to CATSRDIGVETQYF.

V gene TRBV7-2 combines with J gene TRBJ2-4; no firm D call. The J call is in doubt because the DNA end fits TRBJ2-5 better. CDR1 is SGHTA and CDR2 is FQGNSA in the germline V gene. The CDR3 contains 12 residues. Here the CDR3 DNA reads TGTGCCAGCAGCCAAGCTTGGGAGACCCAGTACTTC. Translated, it gives CASSQAWETQYF.

This clonotype was found a few times. This CDR3 is CASSLSHSNQPQHF. The CDR3 bases are TGTGCCAGCAGTTTAAGCCATAGCAATCAGCCCCAGCATTTT. This chain connects TRBV28 to TRBJ1-5; no firm D call. This CDR3 is built from 14 residues. CDR1 MDHEN and CDR2 SYDVKM come from the germline V gene. The V gene lost 2 bases and the J gene lost 0 bases, with 5 bases spanning the gap.

The chain recombines TRBV21-1 with TRBJ2-1; the D call TRBD1 from the table was never checked on the DNA. TRBV21-1 is flagged as a pseudogene. There are 14 residues in the CDR3. The CDR3 spells CASRGQGAHNEQFF. DNA of the CDR3: TGTGCCAGCAGGGGACAGGGGGCACACAATGAGCAGTTCTTC.

V usage is TRBV6-5 and J usage is TRBJ2-5, with D maybe TRBD2 (6 bases). The DNA end lines up better with TRBJ2-7; the J call may be wrong. Germline V gives CDR1 MNHEY, CDR2 SVGAGI. CDR3 length: 13 residues. CDR3 coding DNA: TGTGCCAGTACTCAACTGGGACTTGACGAGCAGTACTTC. Amino acid sequence: CASTQLGLDEQYF.

This sequence joins TRBV3-1 and TRBJ2-7; D may correspond to TRBD1 or TRBD2 (5 bases each). Trimming left V 4 bases short and J 6 bases short, with 19 bases between. The CDR3 spans 15 residues. The germline gives CDR1 LGHDT, CDR2 YNNKEL (reference sequence). CDR3 sequence reads: CASSPRGPSYGEQYF. The CDR3, as DNA: TGTGCCAGCAGCCCTCGGGGACCCTCGTATGGCGAGCAGTACTTC.

This clonotype was seen more than once but under ten times. This rearrangement joins TRBV29-1 to TRBJ1-1, with D uncertain. The CDR3 sequence is 10 residues long. Per germline, CDR1 SQVTM and CDR2 ANQGSEA. V lost 4 bases and J lost 4, with 4 bases in between. CDR3 coding DNA: TGCAGCGTTGTTGGCACTGAAGCTTTCTTT. Translated: CSVVGTEAFF.

This rearrangement joins TRBV10-3 to TRBJ2-1; a weak D match, TRBD1 (5 bases). The V end lost 6 bases, the J end lost 3 bases, and 9 bases lay between the germline ends. This CDR3 contains 13 residues. CDR1 is ENHRY and CDR2 is SYGVKD in the germline V gene. The CDR3 nucleotides read TGTGCCATCAGGACGACAGACTACAATGAGCAGTTCTTC. Protein sequence: CAIRTTDYNEQFF.

J is TRBJ2-7 and V is TRBV12-3 or TRBV12-4; TRBD2 might be the D (6 bases). The CDR3 runs to 18 residues. V lost 6 bases and J 0 bases, leaving 24 bases between the germline ends. CDR3 amino acids: CASSPPAGRGKSSYEQYF. In DNA form, the CDR3 reads TGTGCCAGCAGCCCTCCGGCCGGGCGGGGCAAATCCTCCTACGAGCAGTACTTC.

In its sample, this clonotype was seen a few times. V and J are TRBV4-2 and TRBJ2-7, with D tentatively TRBD2 (5 bases). Deletions cut 0 bases from V and 0 bases from J, with 9 bases between. The CDR3 covers 15 residues. Germline V gene sequence: CDR1 LGHNA, CDR2 YNFKEQ. This CDR3 reads CASSQEEGGSYEQYF. CDR3 nucleotide sequence: TGTGCCAGCAGCCAAGAAGAGGGCGGCTCCTACGAGCAGTACTTC.

In this sample, this clonotype turned up a few times. In DNA form, the CDR3 reads TGTGCCAGCAGCCGACCTGGCGTGAAAGAGACCCAGTACTTC. Amino acids: CASSRPGVKETQYF. V is TRBV7-2 and J is TRBJ2-5; D is unclear. Germline-derived CDR1 and CDR2 are SGHTA and FQGNSA. CDR3 size: 14 residues. V was cut by 5 bases and J by 3 bases, with 13 bases left in between.

The chain employs TRBV20-1 and TRBJ1-2; 7 nucleotides agree with TRBD1. From germline, CDR1 is DFQATT and CDR2 SNEGSKA (reference sequence). With 0 bases clipped from V and 4 bases from J, the junction kept 5 bases outside the gene matches. This CDR3 is 14 amino acids long. This CDR3 is CSARETTGFYGYTF. In DNA, the CDR3 is TGCAGTGCTAGAGAGACGACAGGGTTCTATGGCTACACCTTC.

In its sample, this clonotype was seen a few times. The chain recombines TRBV25-1 with TRBJ2-1; 7 nucleotides line up with TRBD1. CDR1 is MGHDK and CDR2 is SYGVNS in the germline V gene. The CDR3 contains 14 residues. V dropped 4 bases and J dropped 4; count of bases not matched to a gene: 4. The CDR3 protein is CASSGGTAYNEQFF. As DNA, the CDR3 is TGTGCCAGCAGTGGGGGGACAGCTTACAATGAGCAGTTCTTC.

The V gene is TRBV3-1, the J gene TRBJ2-7, with D possibly matching TRBD2 (6 bases). Germline V lookup: CDR1 LGHDT, CDR2 YNNKEL (reference sequence). CDR3 length equals 13 residues. Trimming stripped 1 base from V and 6 bases from J, with 10 bases between. Here the CDR3 DNA reads TGTGCCAGCAGCCAAGGCGGGGAGTGCGAGCAGTACTTC. This codes for CASSQGGECEQYF.

The rearrangement joins TRBV6-5 to TRBJ2-1; 7 nucleotides agree with TRBD1. Germline CDR1 and CDR2: MNHEY and SVGAGI. CDR3 length: 14 residues. Germline trimming cut 6 bases from V and 7 bases from J; bases unmatched to any gene: 9. In DNA form, the CDR3 reads TGTGCCAGCAGCCCCGACAGGGTTAAAAATGAGCAGTTCTTC. Its translation: CASSPDRVKNEQFF.

This clonotype was counted at least ten times. V is TRBV5-5 and J is TRBJ1-5; D unresolved. Trimming took off 0 bases at V and 0 bases at J, with 7 bases between the two ends. The CDR3 runs 15 residues. Germline CDR1 SGHKS, CDR2 YYEKEE (reference sequence). DNA for the CDR3: TGTGCCAGCAGCTTGGAATACTATAGCAATCAGCCCCAGCATTTT. Translated: CASSLEYYSNQPQHF.

A few counts support this clonotype. The CDR3 nucleotides read TGCGCCAGCAGCTTGAACAGCAACAATGAGCAGTTCTTC. Protein product: CASSLNSNNEQFF. This chain joins TRBV5-1 and TRBJ2-1; D ambiguous. The CDR3 consists of 13 residues. From germline, CDR1 is SGHRS and CDR2 YFSETQ. V lost 1 base, J lost 5 bases, and 7 bases lay in between.

This clonotype was recorded once. The chain couples TRBV10-3 to TRBJ2-3; D is ambiguous. The V gene lost 9 bases and the J gene lost 0 bases, with 7 bases spanning the gap. The germline gives CDR1 ENHRY, CDR2 SYGVKD. This CDR3 region has 12 residues. The CDR3 nucleotides read TGTGCCATAGGAACAAGCACAGATACGCAGTATTTT. Translated: CAIGTSTDTQYF.

The chain is built from TRBV5-1 and TRBJ1-2; 10 nucleotides match TRBD1. The germline V gene has CDR1 SGHRS and CDR2 YFSETQ. The CDR3 has 14 amino acids. Losses at the gene ends were 3 bases for V and 7 bases for J; bases not matched to a gene: 6. The CDR3 reads CASSSGTGAFGYTF. The CDR3 region has the DNA TGCGCCAGCAGCTCCGGGACAGGGGCATTTGGCTACACCTTC.

This clonotype turned up a few times. The V gene is TRBV7-2, the J gene TRBJ2-1, with D unclear. The CDR3 sequence is 13 residues long. V was clipped by 5 bases and J by 3 bases, with 8 bases between them. Germline lookup yields CDR1 SGHTA and CDR2 FQGNSA. The DNA of the CDR3 is TGTGCCAGCAGCGTAGACAACTACAATGAGCAGTTCTTC. Translation: CASSVDNYNEQFF.